This T cell receptor beta chain was sequenced in a study of blood T cell repertoires in COVID-19. In the study overall: COVID-19 samples collected from the United States, Italy and Spain covered acute and convalescent phases. T cells, B-cell-depleted T cells, or PBMCs provided the cDNA or gDNA that served as material.

Seattle patient enrollment occurred during active infection, with longitudinal follow-up thereafter. V shed 3 bases, J shed 3 bases, and the junction held 3 bases outside the gene matches. The CDR3 length is 15 residues. Germline V lookup: CDR1 MNHNS, CDR2 SASEGT. As originally analysed: Scientists estimated how many nucleated cells there were by amplifying reference gene primers. The table came from immunoSEQ multiplex PCR; TCRdb's copy has only in-frame clones and leaves some out. V and J calls and clone size are copied from that table; D and trimming were computed from the DNA. Of about 68,000 clones in the sample, 90% to 95% were seen once.

The chain links TRBV6-1 to TRBJ1-5; 9 bases fit TRBD1. The receptor's source is a man between 40 and 49 years old with COVID-19, enrolled during active disease. The sequenced sample was peripheral blood. As DNA, the CDR3 is TGTGCCAGCAGTGAGCGGACAGGGGACAATCAGCCCCAGCATTTT. Translating it yields CASSERTGDNQPQHF.